The 18 T cell receptor beta chains below all came from one sample that was sequenced in a study of cytomegalovirus exposure and HLA in healthy donors. The PCR had 60 Vbeta and 13 Jbeta primers. Some clones are missing from TCRdb's copy, which holds only in-frame ones; the method was immunoSEQ multiplex PCR. The sample contains around 200,000 clones, more than 85% of which appear only once. The sample comprised PBMCs. All receptors come from a woman in her late teens or twenties in good health and CMV-seronegative.

This clone was detected only a few times. V is TRBV6-6 and J is TRBJ2-7; D is possibly TRBD1 (5 bases). Trimming removed 0 bases from V and 1 base from J, with 10 bases in between. The CDR3 is made up of 15 amino acids. Germline CDR1 MNHNY, CDR2 SVGAGI (reference sequence). CDR3 DNA sequence: TGTGCCAGCAGTTACTCGGGGCAGAGTTCCTACGAGCAGTACTTC. This gives the protein CASSYSGQSSYEQYF.

The chain employs TRBV30 and TRBJ2-3; TRBD2 agrees at 10 bases. The CDR3 extends over 15 amino acids. Germline values: CDR1 GTSNPN, CDR2 SVGIG (reference sequence). V was pared by 0 bases and J by 4 bases, with 4 bases of the junction left unmatched. The CDR3, as DNA: TGTGCCTGGAGTGTGCTAGCGGGAGCGGCAGATACGCAGTATTTT. This translates into CAWSVLAGAADTQYF.

This chain uses TRBV5-1 with TRBJ2-5, with 11 bases that match TRBD1. There are 15 residues in the CDR3. J lost 2 bases, V lost 3 bases, and 3 bases had no gene match. Germline assignment: CDR1 SGHRS and CDR2 YFSETQ. The CDR3 reads CASSSGTGGQETQYF. For the CDR3, the DNA is TGCGCCAGCAGCTCCGGGACAGGGGGGCAAGAGACCCAGTACTTC.

This clone was observed a few times. This chain links TRBV19 with TRBJ1-1; possible D gene TRBD1, 6 bases. CDR3 size: 16 residues. V lost 7 bases and J lost 4, with 22 bases in between. The germline V gene has CDR1 LNHDA and CDR2 SQIVND (reference sequence). CDR3 coding DNA: TGTGCCAGTACTTCCGCAGCAGCAGGGGAAGGCACTGAAGCTTTCTTT. This sequence encodes CASTSAAAGEGTEAFF.

This clone was detected once. The chain combines TRBV19 with TRBJ1-2; 10 positions agree with TRBD1. The length of the CDR3 is 14 residues. Trimming took 5 bases from V and 2 from J; bases not matched to a gene: 2. Germline CDR1 and CDR2: LNHDA and SQIVND (reference sequence). CDR3 amino acids: CASSVDRGNYGYTF. The CDR3 DNA reads as TGTGCCAGTAGTGTGGACAGGGGGAACTATGGCTACACCTTC.

This rearrangement joins TRBV29-1 to TRBJ1-2; 7 positions agree with TRBD1. Germline V lookup: CDR1 SQVTM, CDR2 ANQGSEA. The CDR3 sequence is 15 residues long. V lost 0 bases, J lost 7 bases, and 11 bases stayed unmatched. This CDR3 is CSVEDSRTGVPGYTF. CDR3 DNA: TGCAGCGTTGAAGATTCTAGAACAGGGGTCCCTGGCTACACCTTC. Based on the CDR3 plus reference TRBV29-1 and TRBJ1-2, the full variable domain is SAVISQKPSRDICQRGTSLTIQCQVDSQVTMMFWYRQQPGQSLTLIATANQGSEATYESGFVIDKFPISRPNLTFSTLTVSNMSPEDSSIYLCSVEDSRTGVPGYTFGSGTRLTVV.

The chain uses TRBV5-5 and TRBJ2-7, with 8 bases identical to TRBD2. CDR1 is SGHKS, CDR2 YYEKEE, per germline (reference sequence). V shed 0 bases, J shed 2 bases, and the junction held 13 bases outside the gene matches. This CDR3 comprises 18 residues. CDR3 sequence reads: CASSLGPQGSGAPYEQYF. CDR3 bases: TGTGCCAGCAGCTTGGGCCCCCAGGGTAGCGGGGCTCCCTACGAGCAGTACTTC.

This chain joins TRBV2 and TRBJ2-1, with 10 bases identical to TRBD2. The CDR3 covers 17 residues. Germline V gives CDR1 SNHLY, CDR2 FYNNEI. Trimming cost V 3 bases and J 7 bases; bases outside gene matches: 12. The CDR3: CASSDPLAGEVLNEQFF. Written as DNA, the CDR3 is TGTGCCAGCAGTGATCCCCTAGCGGGAGAAGTGCTAAATGAGCAGTTCTTC. Complete variable domain (other parts from reference TRBV2 and TRBJ2-1): EPEVTQTPSHQVTQMGQEVILRCVPISNHLYFYWYRQILGQKVEFLVSFYNNEISEKSEIFDDQFSVERPDGSNFTLKIRSTKLEDSAMYFCASSDPLAGEVLNEQFFGPGTRLTVL.

The chain links TRBV4-3 to TRBJ1-2; weak D call: TRBD1 (6 bases). CDR3 length: 17 amino acids. Trimming took 0 bases from V and 1 from J, leaving 15 bases between them. CDR1 and CDR2 (germline): LGHNA, YSLEER. Here the CDR3 DNA reads TGCGCCAGCAGCCAAGATCATCGGGGGGGCTTTAACTATGGCTACACCTTC. This codes for CASSQDHRGGFNYGYTF.

The chain couples TRBV18 to TRBJ2-4; TRBD1 matches 8 bases. The CDR3 runs 16 residues. V shed 6 bases and J 0 bases; nucleotides not matched to a gene: 7. Germline V gives CDR1 KGHSH, CDR2 LQKENI. The CDR3 here is CASSSGTGEAKNIQYF. CDR3 coding DNA: TGTGCCAGCTCCTCCGGGACAGGAGAAGCCAAAAACATTCAGTACTTC.

The V call is TRBV9, the J call TRBJ2-7; the match to TRBD1 covers 8 bases. CDR1 and CDR2 from the germline V gene are SGDLS and YYNGEE. J lost 3 bases, V lost 0 bases, and 5 bases had no gene match. This CDR3 has 15 residues. The CDR3 protein is CASSVGTGKGYEQYF. CDR3 in DNA: TGTGCCAGCAGCGTAGGGACAGGGAAGGGCTACGAGCAGTACTTC.

The genes are TRBV7-2 and TRBJ2-1, with TRBD2 as a possible D gene (6 bases). V lost 1 base, J lost 2 bases, and 9 bases lay in between. The CDR3 contains 15 residues. Germline assignment: CDR1 SGHTA and CDR2 FQGNSA. DNA for the CDR3: TGTGCCAGCAGCTTAGGACTAGAGACCTACAATGAGCAGTTCTTC. This gives the protein CASSLGLETYNEQFF.

The chain combines TRBV18 with TRBJ2-7; D is perhaps TRBD2 (6 bases). The CDR3 runs 13 residues. Germline values: CDR1 KGHSH, CDR2 LQKENI. Trimming pared 4 bases from V and 6 bases from J, leaving 13 bases between. The CDR3 loop is CASSQVREAEQYF. DNA for the CDR3: TGTGCCAGCTCACAGGTCAGGGAGGCCGAGCAGTACTTC.

V is TRBV4-3 and J is TRBJ2-7, with D perhaps TRBD2 (5 bases). In germline, CDR1 is LGHNA, CDR2 YSLEER. There are 14 residues in the CDR3. The V end was cut by 3 bases, the J end by 3 bases, with 12 bases between. The CDR3 DNA reads TGCGCCAGCAGCCACCATTCGGGAAACTACGAGCAGTACTTC. Translating gives CASSHHSGNYEQYF.

On this clone: The same CDR3 also results from other DNA sequences found in this sample. The chain links TRBV29-1 to TRBJ1-1; 8 bases agree with TRBD1. The CDR3 totals 12 residues. Looked up from germline, CDR1 is SQVTM and CDR2 is ANQGSEA. Losses at the gene ends were 7 bases for V and 1 base for J; bases not matched to a gene: 2. The CDR3 sequence: CSGGQGNTEAFF. The CDR3 nucleotides are TGCAGCGGAGGACAGGGGAACACTGAAGCTTTCTTT.

The chain has TRBV4-1 and TRBJ1-5; TRBD1 matches 8 bases. Trimming took 5 bases from V and 0 from J; bases not matched to a gene: 6. CDR3 size: 16 residues. Germline CDR1 and CDR2: MGHRA and YSYEKL. CDR3 DNA: TGCGCCAGCAGCGGACAGGGCCCGTATAGCAATCAGCCCCAGCATTTT. Protein: CASSGQGPYSNQPQHF.

The table lists this clone with a few counts. The chain joins TRBV7-8 to TRBJ2-1; perhaps TRBD2 as D (6 bases). V was cut by 1 base and J by 3 bases, with 7 bases left in between. CDR1 and CDR2 (germline): SGHVS, FQNEAQ. This CDR3 spans 14 amino acids. CDR3 nucleotide sequence: TGTGCCAGCAGCTTAGTGCGGGACTACAATGAGCAGTTCTTC. It codes for CASSLVRDYNEQFF.

The V call is TRBV6-1, the J call TRBJ1-2; D might be TRBD1 (6 bases). The V end lost 8 bases, the J end lost 4 bases, and 17 bases lay between the germline ends. Germline V gene sequence: CDR1 MNHNS, CDR2 SASEGT. The CDR3 loop spans 14 amino acids. The CDR3 DNA is TGTGCCAGCGCCTCCACCGGGACAAGCTATGGCTACACCTTC. This encodes CASASTGTSYGYTF.